This record looks at one T cell receptor (beta chain) sequence and its context. V was clipped by 0 bases and J by 5 bases; unmatched bases: 2. The CDR3 is 14 residues long. The germline V gene has CDR1 WNHNN and CDR2 SYGVQD (reference sequence). The data were taken from a study of blood T cell repertoires in COVID-19. Across the study: Specimens from acute and convalescent COVID-19 originated in the United States, Italy and Spain. The analysed material was cDNA or gDNA that came from T cells, B-cell-depleted T cells, or PBMCs.

Original handling: Scientists estimated how many nucleated cells there were by amplifying reference gene primers. TCRdb's copy holds only in-frame clones and misses some; the assay was immunoSEQ multiplex PCR. The DNA gave D and trimming, while V, J and clone size come from that table. This table has roughly 64,000 clones, 86% appearing once. This TCR derives from a middle-aged man with active COVID-19. The material sequenced was peripheral blood. The gene calls are TRBV10-1 and TRBJ2-5, with TRBD1 identical over 8 bases. The CDR3 here is CASSESRDRETQYF. In DNA, the CDR3 is TGCGCCAGCAGTGAGTCGCGGGACAGGGAGACCCAGTACTTC.